These 7 T cell receptor beta chains share one sample of origin, sequenced in a study of cytomegalovirus exposure and HLA in healthy donors (dated by TCRdb to about 2017). Libraries were made using the immunoSEQ multiplex PCR assay. A mixture of 60 forward primers for TCR Vbeta segments and 13 reverse primers for TCR Jbeta segments was used in the multiplex PCR. As stored in TCRdb, this immuneACCESS dataset retains in-frame rearrangements with V and J assigned. A fraction of the clones does not appear; measured against another copy, unresolved V genes explain less than half of the discrepancy, and the remainder lacks a known reason. The sample includes 90,000 to 130,000 clones, with under 70% observed a single time. The ten most abundant clones make up roughly 10% of the sample. Sequencing was done on a sample of PBMCs. These TCRs come from a man between 25 and 39 years old in good health and CMV-seropositive.

The chain recombines TRBV2 with TRBJ2-3; 7 bases map to TRBD1. Trimming took 6 bases from V and 3 from J; bases not matched to a gene: 3. The germline CDR1 and CDR2 sequences are SNHLY and FYNNEI. This CDR3 spans 13 amino acids. The CDR3 protein is CASSLQGTDTQYF. The CDR3 DNA follows: TGTGCCAGCAGCCTACAGGGGACAGATACGCAGTATTTT.

The count of this clone is one. The rearrangement uses TRBV11-2 and TRBJ1-3; possible D gene TRBD1, 5 bases. CDR1 and CDR2 (germline): SGHAT, FQNNGV. This CDR3 comprises 16 residues. V lost 1 base and J lost 0, with 10 bases in between. The CDR3 loop reads CASSLGGVISGNTIYF. DNA of the CDR3: TGTGCCAGCAGCTTAGGGGGGGTAATCTCTGGAAACACCATATATTTT. The entire variable domain, with the rest obtained from reference TRBV11-2 and TRBJ1-3, is as follows: EAGVAQSPRYKIIEKRQSVAFWCNPISGHATLYWYQQILGQGPKLLIQFQNNGVVDDSQLPKDRFSAERLKGVDSTLKIQPAKLEDSAVYLCASSLGGVISGNTIYFGEGSWLTVV.

In this sample, this clone turned up a few times. V is TRBV7-2 and J is TRBJ1-1; D remains unclear. The germline V gene has CDR1 SGHTA and CDR2 FQGNSA. Trimming cost V 0 bases and J 7 bases, with 9 bases left between them. The CDR3 is made up of 13 amino acids. Written as DNA, the CDR3 is TGTGCCAGCAGCTTAGCGCTAGCAGATGAAGCTTTCTTT. This codes for CASSLALADEAFF. Together with reference TRBV7-2 and TRBJ1-1, the CDR3 gives the full variable domain: GAGVSQSPSNKVTEKGKDVELRCDPISGHTALYWYRQSLGQGLEFLIYFQGNSAPDKSGLPSDRFSAERTGGSVSTLTIQRTQQEDSAVYLCASSLALADEAFFGQGTRLTVV.

The chain joins TRBV2 to TRBJ1-6; D is unresolved. The germline V gene encodes CDR1 SNHLY and CDR2 FYNNEI. Trimming cost V 2 bases and J 2 bases, with 7 bases left between them. This CDR3 is 15 amino acids long. CDR3 protein: CASSEKSAYNSPLHF. The CDR3 DNA follows: TGTGCCAGCAGTGAAAAGAGCGCCTATAATTCACCCCTCCACTTT.

The chain recombines TRBV6-1 with TRBJ1-5; TRBD1 aligns across 8 bases. The trim removed 7 bases at V and 7 bases at J, leaving 9 bases unmatched. The CDR3 has 14 residues. Per the germline V gene, CDR1 is MNHNS and CDR2 is SASEGT. CDR3 DNA sequence: TGTGCCAGCATAGGAGGACAGGGTGGCCAGCCCCAGCATTTT. Translating gives CASIGGQGGQPQHF.

In this sample, this clone turned up a few times. V gene TRBV9 combines with J gene TRBJ2-2; TRBD2 agrees at 7 bases. The CDR3 contains 15 residues. CDR1 is SGDLS and CDR2 is YYNGEE in the germline V gene. J lost 4 bases, V lost 3 bases, and 6 bases had no gene match. This chain's CDR3 is CASSAPWEGTGELFF. Here the CDR3 DNA reads TGTGCCAGCAGCGCCCCCTGGGAGGGCACCGGGGAGCTGTTTTTT.

This clone was picked up one time. The chain carries TRBV6-5 and TRBJ1-1; 8 bases align to TRBD1. Trimming took 11 bases from V and 5 from J; bases not matched to a gene: 7. Germline lookup yields CDR1 MNHEY and CDR2 SVGAGI. The CDR3 has 12 residues. The CDR3 DNA sequence: TGTGCCTACCAGGGGGCAGGGACTGAAGCTTTCTTT. Translating it yields CAYQGAGTEAFF.